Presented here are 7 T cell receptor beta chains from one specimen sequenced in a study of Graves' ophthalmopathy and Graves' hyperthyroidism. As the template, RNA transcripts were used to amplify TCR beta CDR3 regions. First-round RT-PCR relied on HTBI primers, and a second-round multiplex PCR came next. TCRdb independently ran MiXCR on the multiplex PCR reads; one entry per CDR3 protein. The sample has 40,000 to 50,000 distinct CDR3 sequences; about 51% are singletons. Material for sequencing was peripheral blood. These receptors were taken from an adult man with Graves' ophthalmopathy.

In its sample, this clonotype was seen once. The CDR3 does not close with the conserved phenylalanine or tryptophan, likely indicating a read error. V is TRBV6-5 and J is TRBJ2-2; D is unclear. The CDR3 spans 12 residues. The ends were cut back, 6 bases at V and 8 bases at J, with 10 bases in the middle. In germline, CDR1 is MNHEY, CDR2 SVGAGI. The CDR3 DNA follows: TGTGCCAGCAGCCCGAATCGGGGGGAGCTGTTTCTT. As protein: CASSPNRGELFL.

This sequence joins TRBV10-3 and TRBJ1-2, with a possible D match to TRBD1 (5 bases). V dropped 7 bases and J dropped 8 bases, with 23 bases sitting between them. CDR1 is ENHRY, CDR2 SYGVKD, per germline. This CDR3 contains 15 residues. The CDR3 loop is CAINANHTGTGGYTF. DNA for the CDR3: TGTGCCATCAATGCCAACCACACCGGGACGGGAGGCTACACCTTC.

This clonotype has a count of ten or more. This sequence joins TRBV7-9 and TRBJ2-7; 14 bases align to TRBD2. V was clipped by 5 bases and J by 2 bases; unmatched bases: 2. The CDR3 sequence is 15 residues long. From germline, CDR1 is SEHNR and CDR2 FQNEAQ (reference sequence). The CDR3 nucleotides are TGTGCCAGCAGCATGGGACTAGCGGGGGCCTACGAGCAGTACTTC. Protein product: CASSMGLAGAYEQYF.

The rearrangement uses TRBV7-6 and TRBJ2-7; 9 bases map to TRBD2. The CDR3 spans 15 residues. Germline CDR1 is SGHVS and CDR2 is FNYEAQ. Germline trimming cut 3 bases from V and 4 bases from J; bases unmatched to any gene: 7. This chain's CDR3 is CASSFGSGSGYEQYF. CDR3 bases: TGTGCCAGCAGCTTTGGTAGCGGGAGTGGGTACGAGCAGTACTTC.

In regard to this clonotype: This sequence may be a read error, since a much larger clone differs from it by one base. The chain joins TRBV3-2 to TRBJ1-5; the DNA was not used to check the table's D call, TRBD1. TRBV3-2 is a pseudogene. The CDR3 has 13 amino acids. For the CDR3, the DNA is TGTGCCTGCAGCCCGGGACAAAATCAGCCCCAGCATTTT. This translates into CACSPGQNQPQHF.

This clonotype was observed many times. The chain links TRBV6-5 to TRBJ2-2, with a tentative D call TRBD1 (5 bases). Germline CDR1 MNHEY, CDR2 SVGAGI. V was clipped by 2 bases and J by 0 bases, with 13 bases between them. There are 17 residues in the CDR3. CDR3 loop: CASSYPRESPNTGELFF. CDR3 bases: TGTGCCAGCAGTTACCCCAGGGAAAGTCCGAACACCGGGGAGCTGTTTTTT.

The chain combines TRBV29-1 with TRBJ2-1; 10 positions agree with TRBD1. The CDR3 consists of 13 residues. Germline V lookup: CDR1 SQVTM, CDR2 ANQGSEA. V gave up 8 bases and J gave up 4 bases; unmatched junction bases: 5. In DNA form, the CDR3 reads TGCAGCCCCGGGACAGGGGCATACAATGAGCAGTTCTTC. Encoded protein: CSPGTGAYNEQFF.